This entry concerns a single T cell receptor beta chain. Its target is not known. This record belongs to a study of T cells in Graves' hyperthyroidism and ophthalmopathy. Across the study: Upon initial diagnosis and before any treatment, peripheral blood was collected. Study outcomes and limitations: In simple terms, a model built on 13 V-J features told ophthalmopathy apart from stable hyperthyroidism.

The V gene's germline CDR1 is MGHDK and CDR2 SYGVNS. V was cut by 5 bases and J by 3 bases, with 9 bases left in between. The CDR3 totals 13 residues. Uncontrolled infection, other autoimmune disease, pregnancy and lactation each barred patients from inclusion. PBMCs were collected from a 10 ml volume of fresh peripheral blood. Amplification of TCR beta CDR3 regions was performed using RNA transcripts as template. First-round RT-PCR with HTBI primers amplified the TCR CDR3 region. TCRdb analysed the multiplex PCR reads with MiXCR anew, one entry per CDR3 protein. The table has roughly 420,000 distinct CDR3 sequences, approximately 15% seen once.

The clonotype comes from a woman under 30 with Graves' hyperthyroidism. What was sequenced was blood. The chain employs TRBV25-1 and TRBJ2-3, with D tentatively TRBD2 (5 bases). The CDR3 sequence is CASSQSGTDTQYF. The CDR3 DNA reads TGTGCCAGCAGTCAGTCGGGGACAGATACGCAGTATTTT.